This TCR beta chain came from a study of blood T cell repertoires in COVID-19. Study overall: Specimens from acute and convalescent COVID-19 originated in the United States, Italy and Spain.

The CDR3 covers 13 residues. Germline assignment: CDR1 SGHTA and CDR2 FQGNSA. V shed 5 bases and J shed 9 bases, with 14 bases lying between them. In the study's own analysis: How many nucleated cells were present was estimated from reference gene primer amplification. Method: immunoSEQ multiplex PCR; TCRdb's copy keeps in-frame clones and lacks some. For V, J and clone size, that table is used; D and trimming come from the DNA. The sample shows about 170,000 clones, around four fifths of them seen only once. This rearrangement joins TRBV7-2 to TRBJ2-4; D may be TRBD2 (7 bases). This clonotype was obtained from a woman aged 70-85 years who had recovered from COVID-19. The material sequenced was peripheral blood. CDR3 sequence reads: CASSGGPGGIQYF. The CDR3 DNA reads TGTGCCAGCAGCGGGGGGCCGGGGGGCATTCAGTACTTC.